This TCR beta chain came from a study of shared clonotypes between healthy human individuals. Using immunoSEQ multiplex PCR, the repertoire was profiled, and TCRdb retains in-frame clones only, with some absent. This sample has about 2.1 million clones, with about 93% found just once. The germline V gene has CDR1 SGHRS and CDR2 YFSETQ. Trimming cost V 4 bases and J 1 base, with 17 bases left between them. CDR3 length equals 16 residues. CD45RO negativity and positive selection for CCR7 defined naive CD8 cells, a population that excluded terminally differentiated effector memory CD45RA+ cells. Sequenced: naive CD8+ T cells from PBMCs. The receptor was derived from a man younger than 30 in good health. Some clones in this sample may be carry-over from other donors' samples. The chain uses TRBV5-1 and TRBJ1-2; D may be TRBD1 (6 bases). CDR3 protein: CASSLTPTGINYGYTF. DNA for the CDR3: TGCGCCAGCAGCCTTACCCCGACAGGAATTAACTATGGCTACACCTTC.